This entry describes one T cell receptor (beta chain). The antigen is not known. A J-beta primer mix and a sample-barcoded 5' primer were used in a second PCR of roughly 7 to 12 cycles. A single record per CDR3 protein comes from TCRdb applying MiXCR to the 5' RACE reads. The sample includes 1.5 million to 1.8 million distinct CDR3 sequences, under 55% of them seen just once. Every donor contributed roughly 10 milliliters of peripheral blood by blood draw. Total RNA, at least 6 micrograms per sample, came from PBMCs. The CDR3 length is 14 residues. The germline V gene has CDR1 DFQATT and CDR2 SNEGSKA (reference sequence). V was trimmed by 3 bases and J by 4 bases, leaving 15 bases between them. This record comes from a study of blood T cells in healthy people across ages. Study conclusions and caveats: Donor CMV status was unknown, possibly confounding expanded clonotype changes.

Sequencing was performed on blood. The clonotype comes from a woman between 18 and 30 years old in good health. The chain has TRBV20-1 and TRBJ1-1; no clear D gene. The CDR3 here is CSASRVLMSTEAFF. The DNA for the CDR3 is TGCAGTGCTAGTCGGGTCCTTATGAGCACTGAAGCTTTCTTT.